This T cell receptor (beta chain) stems from a study of cytomegalovirus exposure and HLA in healthy donors. PCR involved 60 Vbeta and 13 Jbeta primers. Data came from immunoSEQ multiplex PCR; TCRdb stores just in-frame clones and leaves some out. This table has about 240,000 clones, roughly 78% appearing once. Sequencing was performed on PBMCs. The TCR was taken from a boy aged 5-17 years in good health and CMV-seronegative.

The CDR3 sequence is CASSLTRNTGELFF. The CDR3, as DNA: TGTGCCAGCAGCTTAACCAGAAACACCGGGGAGCTGTTTTTT. The rearrangement joins TRBV7-3 to TRBJ2-2; no clear D. CDR1 and CDR2 from the germline V gene are SGHTA and FQGTGA. The CDR3 spans 14 residues. The V end was cut by 0 bases, the J end by 2 bases, with 4 bases between.